This TCR beta chain was sequenced for a study of blood T cell repertoires in COVID-19. Across the study: Donors in the United States, Italy and Spain gave samples during acute or convalescent COVID-19.

The authors' processing: Amplifying reference gene primers gave estimates of nucleated cell counts. Method: immunoSEQ multiplex PCR; TCRdb's copy keeps in-frame clones and lacks some. V, J and clone size are those of that table, while D and trimming were read from the DNA. The repertoire holds tens of thousands of clones, 75% to 90% seen once, with 18% in the top ten. CDR1 and CDR2 (germline): SGHRS, YFSETQ. V shed 0 bases and J 14 bases; nucleotides not matched to a gene: 10. This CDR3 is 14 amino acids long. Seattle patients were enrolled during active infection and followed longitudinally. The sequence derives from a woman aged 60 to 75 with COVID-19, enrolled during active disease. V is TRBV5-1 and J is TRBJ1-4; 7 bases match TRBD1. The sequenced material came from peripheral blood. CDR3 loop: CASSLEDDRDWLFF. CDR3 nucleotides: TGCGCCAGCAGCTTGGAGGACGACAGGGACTGGCTGTTTTTT.